This T cell receptor (beta chain) appears in the sequencing data of a study of CD8 T cells in Susac syndrome. It was with random hexamers that about 0.45 to 1 ug RNA was reverse transcribed. TCRdb re-analysed the immunoSEQ multiplex PCR reads in MiXCR, keeping a single row per CDR3 protein. This repertoire shows 71,000 or so distinct CDR3 sequences, roughly 95% found once; its top ten account for approximately 0.1%. This clonotype was sampled from a human donor with multiple sclerosis. Source material: CD4+ T cells from PBMCs.

CDR3 in amino acids: CASSPGQLGYTF. DNA of the CDR3: TGTGCCAGCAGCCCGGGACAGCTTGGCTACACCTTC. This chain links TRBV13 with TRBJ1-2; TRBD1 matches 7 bases. The length of the CDR3 is 12 residues. CDR1 PRHDT and CDR2 FYEKMQ come from the germline V gene (reference sequence). After removal of 5 bases from V and 7 bases from J, the junction contained 4 bases not matched to a gene.